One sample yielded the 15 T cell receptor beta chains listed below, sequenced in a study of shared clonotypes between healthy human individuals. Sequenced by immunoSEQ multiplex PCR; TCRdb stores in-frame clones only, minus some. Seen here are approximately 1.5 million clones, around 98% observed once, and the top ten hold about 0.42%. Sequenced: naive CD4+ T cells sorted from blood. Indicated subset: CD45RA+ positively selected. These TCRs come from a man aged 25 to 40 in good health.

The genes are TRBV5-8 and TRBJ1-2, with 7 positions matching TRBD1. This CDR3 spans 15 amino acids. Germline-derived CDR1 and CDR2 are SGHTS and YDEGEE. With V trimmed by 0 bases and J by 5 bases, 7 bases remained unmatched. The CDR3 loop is CASSLGVTGPYGYTF. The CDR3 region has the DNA TGTGCCAGCAGCTTGGGAGTGACAGGGCCTTATGGCTACACCTTC. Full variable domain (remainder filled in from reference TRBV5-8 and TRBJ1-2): EAGVTQSPTHLIKTRGQQATLRCSPISGHTSVYWYQQALGLGLQFLLWYDEGEERNRGNFPPRFSGRQFPNYSSELNVNALELEDSALYLCASSLGVTGPYGYTFGSGTRLTVV.

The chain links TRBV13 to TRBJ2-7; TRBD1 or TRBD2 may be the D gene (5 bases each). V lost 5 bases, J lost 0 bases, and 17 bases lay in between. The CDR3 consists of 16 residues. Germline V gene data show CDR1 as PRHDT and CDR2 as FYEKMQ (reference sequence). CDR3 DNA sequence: TGTGCCAGCAGCAAAAAACCCGGGACCCGCTCCTACGAGCAGTACTTC. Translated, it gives CASSKKPGTRSYEQYF. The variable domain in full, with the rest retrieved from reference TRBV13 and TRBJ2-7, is AAGVIQSPRHLIKEKRETATLKCYPIPRHDTVYWYQQGPGQDPQFLISFYEKMQSDKGSIPDRFSAQQFSDYHSELNMSSLELGDSALYFCASSKKPGTRSYEQYFGPGTRLTVT.

DNA of the CDR3: TGTGCCAGCAGTACGTGGGGGCAGCTCGGTTGGTACACCTTC. The encoded protein is CASSTWGQLGWYTF. V gene TRBV28 combines with J gene TRBJ1-2; the D gene is possibly TRBD1 (6 bases). The CDR3 has 14 amino acids. Germline V lookup: CDR1 MDHEN, CDR2 SYDVKM. Trimming took off 5 bases at V and 11 bases at J, with 21 bases between the two ends.

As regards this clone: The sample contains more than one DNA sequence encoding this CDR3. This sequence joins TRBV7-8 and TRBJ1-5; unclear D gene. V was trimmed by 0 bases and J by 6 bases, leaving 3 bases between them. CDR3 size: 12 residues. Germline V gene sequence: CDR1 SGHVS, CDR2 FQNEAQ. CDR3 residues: CASSLAGQPQHF. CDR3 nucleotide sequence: TGTGCCAGCAGCTTAGCGGGTCAGCCCCAGCATTTT.

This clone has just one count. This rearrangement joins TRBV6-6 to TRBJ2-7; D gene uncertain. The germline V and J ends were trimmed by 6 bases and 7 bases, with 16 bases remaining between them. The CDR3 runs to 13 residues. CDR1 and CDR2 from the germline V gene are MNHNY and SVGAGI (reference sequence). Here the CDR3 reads CASSPPELLEQYF. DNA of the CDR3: TGTGCCAGCAGCCCCCCTGAGCTCTTGGAGCAGTACTTC.

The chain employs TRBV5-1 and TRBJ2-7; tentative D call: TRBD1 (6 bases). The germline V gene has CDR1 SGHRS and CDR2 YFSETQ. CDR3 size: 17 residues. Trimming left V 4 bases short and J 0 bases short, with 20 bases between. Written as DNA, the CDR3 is TGCGCCAGCAGCCCCCTAATGACAGGCACCGGCTCCTACGAGCAGTACTTC. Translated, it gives CASSPLMTGTGSYEQYF.

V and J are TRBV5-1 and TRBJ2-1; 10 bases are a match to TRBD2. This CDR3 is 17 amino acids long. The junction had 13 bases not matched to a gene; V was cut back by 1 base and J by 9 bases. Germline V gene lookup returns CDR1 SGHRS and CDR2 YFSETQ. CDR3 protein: CASSLRALAGDYPEQFF. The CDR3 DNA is TGCGCCAGCAGCTTGCGGGCTCTAGCGGGAGACTATCCTGAGCAGTTCTTC.

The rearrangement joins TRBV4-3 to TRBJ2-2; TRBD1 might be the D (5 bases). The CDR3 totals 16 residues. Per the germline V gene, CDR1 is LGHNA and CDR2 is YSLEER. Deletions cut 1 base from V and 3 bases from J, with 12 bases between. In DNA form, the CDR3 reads TGCGCCAGCAGCCAAGGGTGGGGCGCTTACACCGGGGAGCTGTTTTTT. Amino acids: CASSQGWGAYTGELFF.

The CDR3 sequence is CAMGRHPSYNEQFF. The CDR3 coding sequence is TGTGCCATGGGCCGCCACCCGAGTTACAATGAGCAGTTCTTC. V usage is TRBV6-8 and J usage is TRBJ2-1; D is unclear. CDR3 size: 14 residues. Germline V gene lookup returns CDR1 MNHGY and CDR2 SAAAGT. Trimming removed 10 bases at V and 4 bases at J, with 17 bases between.

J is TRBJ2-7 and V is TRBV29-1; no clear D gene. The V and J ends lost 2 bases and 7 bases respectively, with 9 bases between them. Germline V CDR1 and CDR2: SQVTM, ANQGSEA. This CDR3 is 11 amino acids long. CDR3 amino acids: CSVEPPPEQYF. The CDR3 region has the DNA TGCAGCGTTGAACCCCCCCCGGAGCAGTACTTC.

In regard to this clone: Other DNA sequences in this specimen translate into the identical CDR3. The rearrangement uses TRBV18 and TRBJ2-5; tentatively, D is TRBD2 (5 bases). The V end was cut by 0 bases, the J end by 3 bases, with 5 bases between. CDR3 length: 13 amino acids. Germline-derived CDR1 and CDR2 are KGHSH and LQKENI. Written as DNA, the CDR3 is TGTGCCAGCTCACCACCTAGCGAAGAGACCCAGTACTTC. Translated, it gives CASSPPSEETQYF.

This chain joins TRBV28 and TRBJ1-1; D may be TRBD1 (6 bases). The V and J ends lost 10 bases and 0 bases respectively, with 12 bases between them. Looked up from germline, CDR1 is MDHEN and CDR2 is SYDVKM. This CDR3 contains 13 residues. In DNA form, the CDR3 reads TGTGCCATCCACAGGGCTATGAACACTGAAGCTTTCTTT. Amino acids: CAIHRAMNTEAFF.

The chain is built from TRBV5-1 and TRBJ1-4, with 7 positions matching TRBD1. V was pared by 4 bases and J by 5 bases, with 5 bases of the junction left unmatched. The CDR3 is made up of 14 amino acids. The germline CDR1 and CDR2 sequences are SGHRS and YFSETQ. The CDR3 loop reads CASSPDRPNEKLFF. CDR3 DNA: TGCGCCAGCAGCCCGGACAGGCCGAATGAAAAACTGTTTTTT.

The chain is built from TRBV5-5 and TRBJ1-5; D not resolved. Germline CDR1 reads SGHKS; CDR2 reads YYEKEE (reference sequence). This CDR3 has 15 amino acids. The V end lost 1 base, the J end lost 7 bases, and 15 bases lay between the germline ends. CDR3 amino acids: CASSLKDAPIQPQHF. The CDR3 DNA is TGTGCCAGCAGCTTGAAGGACGCGCCGATCCAGCCCCAGCATTTT.

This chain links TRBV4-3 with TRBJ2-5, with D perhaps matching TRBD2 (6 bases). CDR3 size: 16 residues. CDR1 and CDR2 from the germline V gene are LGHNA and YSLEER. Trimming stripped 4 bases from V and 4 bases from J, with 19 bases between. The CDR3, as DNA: TGCGCCAGCAGCCGAACCCTAGCGCAGAACGGAGAGACCCAGTACTTC. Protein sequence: CASSRTLAQNGETQYF.